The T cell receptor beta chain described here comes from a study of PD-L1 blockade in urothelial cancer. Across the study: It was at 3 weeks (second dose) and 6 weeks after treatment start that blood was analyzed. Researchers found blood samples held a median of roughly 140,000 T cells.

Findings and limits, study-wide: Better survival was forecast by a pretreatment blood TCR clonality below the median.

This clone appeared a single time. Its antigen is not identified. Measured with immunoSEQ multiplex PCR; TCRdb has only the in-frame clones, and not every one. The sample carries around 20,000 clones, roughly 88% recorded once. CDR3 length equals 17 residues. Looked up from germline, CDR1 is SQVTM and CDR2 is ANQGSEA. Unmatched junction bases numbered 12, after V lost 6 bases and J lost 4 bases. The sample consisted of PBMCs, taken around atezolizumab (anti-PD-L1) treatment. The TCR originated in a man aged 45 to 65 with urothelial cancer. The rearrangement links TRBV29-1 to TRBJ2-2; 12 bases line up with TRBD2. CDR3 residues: CSVASGRAIVGTGELFF. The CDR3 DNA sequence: TGCAGCGTCGCTAGCGGGAGGGCCATAGTGGGCACCGGGGAGCTGTTTTTT.